These 27 T cell receptor beta chains were sequenced from one sample in a study of T cell responses to AZD1222 COVID-19 vaccine. Sequenced by immunoSEQ multiplex PCR; TCRdb stores in-frame clones only, minus some. The sample records approximately 160,000 clones, 70% to 90% being singletons. Sequencing was performed on peripheral blood, taken on day 0 of MenACWY control vaccination. Receptors originate from an adult in good health.

This clone has only one observation. The chain combines TRBV11-2 with TRBJ1-1; 8 nucleotides agree with TRBD1. The CDR3 covers 14 residues. The trim removed 6 bases at V and 5 bases at J, leaving 8 bases unmatched. The germline gives CDR1 SGHAT, CDR2 FQNNGV. The CDR3 DNA reads TGTGCCAGCAGATCTTACAGGGGGGAGACTGAAGCTTTCTTT. This codes for CASRSYRGETEAFF.

The rearrangement joins TRBV6-6 to TRBJ1-2, with TRBD1 identical over 7 bases. J gave up 4 bases and V 5 bases, and 10 bases lay outside the gene matches. Germline values: CDR1 MNHNY, CDR2 SVGAGI (reference sequence). The CDR3 is 15 amino acids. The CDR3 bases are TGTGCCAGCAGTCGCGGACAGGTCCACCTCTATGGCTACACCTTC. Translation gives CASSRGQVHLYGYTF.

The chain couples TRBV2 to TRBJ1-2; 7 bases are a match to TRBD1. CDR1 SNHLY and CDR2 FYNNEI come from the germline V gene. Trimming removed 6 bases from V and 6 bases from J; junction bases left unmatched: 7. The CDR3 totals 13 residues. CDR3 DNA sequence: TGTGCCAGCAGACCTGACAGGGAGAATGGCTACACCTTC. Its protein is CASRPDRENGYTF. Full variable domain (remainder filled in from reference TRBV2 and TRBJ1-2): EPEVTQTPSHQVTQMGQEVILRCVPISNHLYFYWYRQILGQKVEFLVSFYNNEISEKSEIFDDQFSVERPDGSNFTLKIRSTKLEDSAMYFCASRPDRENGYTFGSGTRLTVV.

The genes are TRBV28 and TRBJ1-5, with TRBD1 matching 8 bases. The CDR3 has 15 amino acids. V was pared by 5 bases and J by 7 bases, with 10 bases of the junction left unmatched. Germline lookup yields CDR1 MDHEN and CDR2 SYDVKM. The CDR3 here is CASSPTDRASQPQHF. The DNA of the CDR3 is TGTGCCAGCAGTCCCACGGACAGGGCTTCCCAGCCCCAGCATTTT.

This clone was seen only a few times. The chain carries TRBV5-1 and TRBJ2-7; D possibly corresponds to TRBD1 (6 bases). Germline CDR1 and CDR2: SGHRS and YFSETQ. The CDR3 contains 14 residues. V lost 4 bases to trimming and J lost 0 bases, with 11 bases between them. The CDR3 protein is CASSTGQPSYEQYF. Here the CDR3 DNA reads TGCGCCAGCAGCACCGGACAGCCCTCCTACGAGCAGTACTTC.

The chain combines TRBV5-6 with TRBJ2-5; either TRBD1 or TRBD2 may supply D (6 bases each). Trimming left V 4 bases short and J 5 bases short, with 21 bases between. Looked up from germline, CDR1 is SGHDT and CDR2 is YYEEEE. The CDR3 contains 16 residues. CDR3 DNA: TGTGCCAGCAGCCTGGCCCCGGGGGCCCCACGGGAGACCCAGTACTTC. Translating gives CASSLAPGAPRETQYF.

The chain links TRBV6-2 or TRBV6-3 to TRBJ2-2, with D tentatively TRBD2 (6 bases). The V end was cut by 4 bases, the J end by 1 base, with 10 bases between. Germline loops: CDR1 MNHEY, CDR2 SVGEGT. This CDR3 comprises 15 residues. CDR3 nucleotide sequence: TGTGCCAGCAGTTGGGACTCCAGGAACACCGGGGAGCTGTTTTTT. Translated, it gives CASSWDSRNTGELFF.

The CDR3 here is CASSTLEGRGDYGYTF. CDR3 nucleotides: TGTGCCAGCTCAACCTTAGAGGGTAGAGGGGATTATGGCTACACCTTC. The chain recombines TRBV27 with TRBJ1-2, with D perhaps TRBD1 (5 bases). The CDR3 has 16 residues. Germline-derived CDR1 and CDR2 are MNHEY and SMNVEV (reference sequence). The V and J ends lost 8 bases and 5 bases respectively, with 24 bases between them.

The CDR3 is CASSPTGFVKETQYF. CDR3 DNA: TGTGCCAGCAGCCCTACAGGGTTTGTCAAAGAGACCCAGTACTTC. V gene TRBV13 combines with J gene TRBJ2-5; tentative D call: TRBD1 (6 bases). Trimming cost V 5 bases and J 3 bases, with 16 bases left between them. Germline CDR1 and CDR2: PRHDT and FYEKMQ (reference sequence). There are 15 residues in the CDR3.

Turning to this clone: The sample holds other DNA sequences that translate to the same CDR3. The chain is built from TRBV6-2 or TRBV6-3 and TRBJ2-7; D is unresolved. The V end was cut by 2 bases, the J end by 3 bases, with 5 bases between. The CDR3 covers 12 residues. Germline V CDR1 and CDR2: MNHEY, SVGEGT. CDR3: CASSYPGYEQYF. CDR3 DNA: TGTGCCAGCAGTTACCCGGGCTACGAGCAGTACTTC.

This chain links TRBV5-1 with TRBJ1-4, with D tentatively TRBD1 (6 bases). The CDR3 covers 15 residues. V was pared by 4 bases and J by 8 bases, with 18 bases between. The V gene's germline CDR1 is SGHRS and CDR2 YFSETQ. The CDR3 nucleotides read TGCGCCAGCAGCACGGGGGGCCTAGGCGGGGAAAAACTGTTTTTT. Protein sequence: CASSTGGLGGEKLFF.

The V and J genes are TRBV7-2 and TRBJ1-2; no firm D call. The germline V and J ends were trimmed by 5 bases and 0 bases, with 13 bases remaining between them. Germline-derived CDR1 and CDR2 are SGHTA and FQGNSA. CDR3 length equals 15 residues. CDR3 amino acids: CASSPGSSSNYGYTF. CDR3 DNA: TGTGCCAGCAGCCCCGGCAGCTCGTCTAACTATGGCTACACCTTC. Full variable domain (missing parts from reference TRBV7-2 and TRBJ1-2): GAGVSQSPSNKVTEKGKDVELRCDPISGHTALYWYRQSLGQGLEFLIYFQGNSAPDKSGLPSDRFSAERTGGSVSTLTIQRTQQEDSAVYLCASSPGSSSNYGYTFGSGTRLTVV.

The chain uses TRBV6-5 and TRBJ1-2; TRBD1 aligns across 8 bases. V was pared by 0 bases and J by 6 bases, with 0 bases of the junction left unmatched. The CDR3 extends over 13 amino acids. CDR1 MNHEY and CDR2 SVGAGI come from the germline V gene. CDR3 in DNA: TGTGCCAGCAGTTACTCGGACAGGGATGGCTACACCTTC. It specifies CASSYSDRDGYTF.

J is TRBJ1-2 and V is TRBV28; tentative D call: TRBD1 (5 bases). Germline CDR1 and CDR2: MDHEN and SYDVKM. This CDR3 contains 14 residues. The V end lost 5 bases, the J end lost 4 bases, and 14 bases lay between the germline ends. The CDR3 protein is CASSPGTLAYGYTF. CDR3 bases: TGTGCCAGCAGTCCGGGGACGTTGGCCTATGGCTACACCTTC.

The chain recombines TRBV7-2 with TRBJ2-7; 7 bases fit TRBD2. The CDR3 sequence is 14 residues long. CDR1 SGHTA and CDR2 FQGNSA come from the germline V gene. J lost 2 bases, V lost 5 bases, and 6 bases had no gene match. CDR3 bases: TGTGCCAGCAGCCCAGGACTAGACACCTACGAGCAGTACTTC. Protein product: CASSPGLDTYEQYF.

This chain connects TRBV28 to TRBJ1-2; 7 bases align to TRBD1. The V segment lost 10 bases and the J segment 1 base; nucleotides outside the gene matches: 6. The CDR3 spans 13 residues. Germline V gives CDR1 MDHEN, CDR2 SYDVKM. In nucleotides, the CDR3 is TGTGCCACCGGACAGGACCTTAACTATGGCTACACCTTC. It yields the protein CATGQDLNYGYTF.

The rearrangement links TRBV3-1 (or the pseudogene TRBV3-2) to TRBJ1-1; no reliable D call. This CDR3 region has 14 residues. V lost 3 bases to trimming and J lost 6 bases, with 14 bases between them. Germline CDR1 reads LGHDT; CDR2 reads YNNKEL (reference sequence). The CDR3 here is CASSHLTVSAEAFF. For the CDR3, the DNA is TGTGCCAGCAGCCATCTCACAGTGAGCGCTGAAGCTTTCTTT.

This clone appeared a few times. The sample has other DNA sequences that encode this CDR3 too. This sequence joins TRBV4-3 and TRBJ2-3; 7 bases fit TRBD1. The CDR3 is 16 amino acids. J gave up 1 base and V 0 bases, and 4 bases lay outside the gene matches. Germline CDR1 LGHNA, CDR2 YSLEER. The CDR3 here is CASSQERQGGTDTQYF. DNA of the CDR3: TGCGCCAGCAGCCAAGAACGCCAGGGGGGCACAGATACGCAGTATTTT.

The genes are TRBV30 and TRBJ2-7; D is undetermined. The CDR3 has 14 amino acids. Looked up from germline, CDR1 is GTSNPN and CDR2 is SVGIG (reference sequence). V was clipped by 0 bases and J by 3 bases, with 12 bases between them. CDR3 nucleotide sequence: TGTGCCTGGAGTGTGGTTAACAGTAACTACGAGCAGTACTTC. Protein: CAWSVVNSNYEQYF. Together with reference TRBV30 and TRBJ2-7, the CDR3 gives the full variable domain: SQTIHQWPATLVQPVGSPLSLECTVEGTSNPNLYWYRQAAGRGLQLLFYSVGIGQISSEVPQNLSASRPQDRQFILSSKKLLLSDSGFYLCAWSVVNSNYEQYFGPGTRLTVT.

V gene TRBV29-1 combines with J gene TRBJ2-5; 13 bases are a match to TRBD2. V lost 7 bases and J lost 5; bases outside the gene matches: 16. In germline, CDR1 is SQVTM, CDR2 ANQGSEA. The CDR3 totals 17 residues. The CDR3 sequence is CSASGLAGVPWVETQYF. The CDR3 bases are TGCAGCGCCTCTGGACTAGCGGGAGTACCGTGGGTGGAGACCCAGTACTTC.

There are a few counts of this clone. Here the CDR3 DNA reads TGTGCCAGCAGCTTAGACAGGGGCTCTGGAAACACCATATATTTT. Protein product: CASSLDRGSGNTIYF. The gene calls are TRBV7-9 and TRBJ1-3, with 7 nucleotides matching TRBD1. V gave up 1 base and J gave up 0 bases; unmatched junction bases: 0. In germline, CDR1 is SEHNR, CDR2 FQNEAQ (reference sequence). The CDR3 contains 15 residues.

The rearrangement links TRBV12-3 or TRBV12-4 to TRBJ1-1; D call uncertain. The CDR3 is 13 amino acids. Trimming took off 2 bases at V and 1 base at J, with 5 bases between the two ends. The CDR3 here is CASSLSRNTEAFF. The CDR3 DNA is TGTGCCAGCAGTTTAAGTAGGAACACTGAAGCTTTCTTT.

The chain couples TRBV18 to TRBJ1-1; D not resolved. CDR1 and CDR2 from the germline V gene are KGHSH and LQKENI. Trimming stripped 3 bases from V and 2 bases from J, with 10 bases between. This CDR3 spans 14 amino acids. The CDR3 here is CASSPARQNTEAFF. The CDR3 DNA reads TGTGCCAGCTCACCTGCCCGGCAAAACACTGAAGCTTTCTTT.

This chain uses TRBV9 with TRBJ1-6, with 7 bases lining up with TRBD1. This CDR3 contains 16 residues. V was clipped by 3 bases and J by 4 bases; unmatched bases: 7. Germline V lookup: CDR1 SGDLS, CDR2 YYNGEE. The DNA for the CDR3 is TGTGCCAGCAGCGCAACTCCGGGACAGTATAATTCACCCCTCCACTTT. As protein: CASSATPGQYNSPLHF.

V and J are TRBV28 and TRBJ1-5; D might be TRBD1 (5 bases). V lost 4 bases and J lost 5, with 9 bases in between. CDR3 length equals 13 residues. CDR1 and CDR2 from the germline V gene are MDHEN and SYDVKM. For the CDR3, the DNA is TGTGCCAGCAGTTCCGAGGGGTATCAGCCCCAGCATTTT. Its protein is CASSSEGYQPQHF.

J is TRBJ1-1 and V is TRBV5-1; D is undetermined. This CDR3 has 14 residues. V was trimmed by 3 bases and J by 3 bases, leaving 12 bases between them. The V gene's germline CDR1 is SGHRS and CDR2 YFSETQ. The CDR3 here is CASSSLGGYTEAFF. CDR3 DNA sequence: TGCGCCAGCAGCTCCCTCGGAGGGTACACTGAAGCTTTCTTT.

This clone was counted a few times. The chain recombines TRBV4-3 with TRBJ2-5, with TRBD2 identical over 12 bases. V gave up 3 bases and J gave up 5 bases; unmatched junction bases: 7. The CDR3 loop spans 16 amino acids. Germline V lookup: CDR1 LGHNA, CDR2 YSLEER. CDR3 nucleotides: TGCGCCAGCAGCCAGACTAGCGGGAGAAACGGGGAGACCCAGTACTTC. Amino acid sequence: CASSQTSGRNGETQYF.